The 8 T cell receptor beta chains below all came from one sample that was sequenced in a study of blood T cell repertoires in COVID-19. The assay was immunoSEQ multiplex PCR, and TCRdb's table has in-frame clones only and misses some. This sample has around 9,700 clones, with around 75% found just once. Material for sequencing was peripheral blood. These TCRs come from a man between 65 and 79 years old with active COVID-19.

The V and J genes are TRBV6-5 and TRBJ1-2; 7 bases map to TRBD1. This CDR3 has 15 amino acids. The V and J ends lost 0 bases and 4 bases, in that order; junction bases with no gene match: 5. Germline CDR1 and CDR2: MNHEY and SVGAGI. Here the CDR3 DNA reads TGTGCCAGCAGTTACTCGAACAGGGGTGGCTATGGCTACACCTTC. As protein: CASSYSNRGGYGYTF.

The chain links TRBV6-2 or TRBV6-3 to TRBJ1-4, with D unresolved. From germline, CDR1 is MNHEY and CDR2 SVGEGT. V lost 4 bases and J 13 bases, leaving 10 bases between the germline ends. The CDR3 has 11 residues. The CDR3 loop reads CASSSNSGLFF. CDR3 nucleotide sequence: TGTGCCAGCAGTTCCAACAGTGGACTGTTTTTT.

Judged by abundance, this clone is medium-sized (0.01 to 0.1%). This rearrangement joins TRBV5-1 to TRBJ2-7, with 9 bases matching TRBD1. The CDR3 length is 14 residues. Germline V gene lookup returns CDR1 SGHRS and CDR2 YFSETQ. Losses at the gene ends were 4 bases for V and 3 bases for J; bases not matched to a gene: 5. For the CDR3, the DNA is TGCGCCAGCAGCCCCCGGGACAGGGTCTACGAGCAGTACTTC. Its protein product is CASSPRDRVYEQYF.

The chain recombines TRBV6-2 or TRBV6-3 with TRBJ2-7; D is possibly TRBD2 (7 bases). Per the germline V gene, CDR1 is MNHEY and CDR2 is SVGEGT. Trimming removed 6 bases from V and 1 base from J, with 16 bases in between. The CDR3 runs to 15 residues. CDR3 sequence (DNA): TGTGCCAGCAGCCCCTGGGGGGGCGCTTCCTACGAGCAGTACTTC. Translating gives CASSPWGGASYEQYF.

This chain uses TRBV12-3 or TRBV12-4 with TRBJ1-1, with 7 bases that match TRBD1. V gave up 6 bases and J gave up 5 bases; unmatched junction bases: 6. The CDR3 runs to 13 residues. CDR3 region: CASRPTGRTEAFF. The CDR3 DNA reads TGTGCCAGCAGACCGACAGGGCGGACTGAAGCTTTCTTT.

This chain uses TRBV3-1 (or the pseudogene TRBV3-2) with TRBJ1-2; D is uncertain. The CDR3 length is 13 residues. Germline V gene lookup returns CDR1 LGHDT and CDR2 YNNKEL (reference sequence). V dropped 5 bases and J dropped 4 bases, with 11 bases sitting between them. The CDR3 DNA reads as TGTGCCAGCAGCATCCAGGTCGGCTATGGCTACACCTTC. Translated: CASSIQVGYGYTF.

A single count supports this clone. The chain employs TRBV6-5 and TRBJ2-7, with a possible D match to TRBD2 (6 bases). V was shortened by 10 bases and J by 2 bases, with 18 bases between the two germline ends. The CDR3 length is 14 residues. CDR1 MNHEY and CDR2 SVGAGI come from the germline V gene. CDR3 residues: CATPSGGIPYEQYF. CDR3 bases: TGTGCCACTCCCAGTGGGGGGATTCCCTACGAGCAGTACTTC.

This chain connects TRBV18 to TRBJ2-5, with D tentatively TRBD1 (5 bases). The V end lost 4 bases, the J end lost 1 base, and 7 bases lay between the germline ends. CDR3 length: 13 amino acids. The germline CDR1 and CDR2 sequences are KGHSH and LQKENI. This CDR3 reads CASSLGAQETQYF. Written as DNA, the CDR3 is TGTGCCAGCTCACTAGGGGCCCAAGAGACCCAGTACTTC.